What follows are 7 T cell receptor beta chains derived from one specimen sequenced in a study. Repertoires were generated with immunoSEQ multiplex PCR, while TCRdb's copy carries only in-frame clones and drops some. The repertoire has about 68,000 clones, roughly 95% of them found once; the top ten carry roughly 4.2%. What was sequenced was PBMCs. These TCRs come from a middle-aged man with rheumatoid arthritis.

The genes are TRBV6-6 and TRBJ1-2, with TRBD1 matching 8 bases. Germline V gene data show CDR1 as MNHNY and CDR2 as SVGAGI (reference sequence). The CDR3 has 11 residues. J was trimmed by 13 bases and V by 4 bases; bases with no gene match: 5. CDR3 sequence (DNA): TGTGCCAGCAGTTCAGGGGGCCGGGGCACCTTC. This encodes CASSSGGRGTF.

The chain has TRBV19 and TRBJ1-1; possible D gene TRBD1, 6 bases. V lost 5 bases, J lost 6 bases, and 19 bases lay in between. Per the germline V gene, CDR1 is LNHDA and CDR2 is SQIVND (reference sequence). The CDR3 is 15 amino acids. The CDR3 region has the DNA TGTGCCAGTAGTTCCCGAAGGGGGGCCGGCGCTGAAGCTTTCTTT. Its translation: CASSSRRGAGAEAFF.

This clone was counted once. The chain employs TRBV7-2 and TRBJ1-2, with D uncertain. The CDR3 runs 15 residues. V was shortened by 4 bases and J by 5 bases, with 17 bases between the two germline ends. Germline lookup yields CDR1 SGHTA and CDR2 FQGNSA. The CDR3 loop is CASSSGKPSDYGYTF. The DNA of the CDR3 is TGTGCCAGCAGCTCCGGGAAACCTAGCGATTATGGCTACACCTTC.

This chain links TRBV27 with TRBJ2-2; 11 nucleotides agree with TRBD2. With 6 bases clipped from V and 7 bases from J, the junction kept 4 bases outside the gene matches. CDR1 and CDR2 from the germline V gene are MNHEY and SMNVEV (reference sequence). The CDR3 runs 14 residues. CDR3 bases: TGTGCCAGCAGACTAGCGGGAGATATCGGGGAGCTGTTTTTT. It encodes CASRLAGDIGELFF.

This chain links TRBV11-3 with TRBJ2-2, with D unclear. The V end lost 5 bases, the J end lost 6 bases, and 7 bases lay between the germline ends. This CDR3 contains 12 residues. Germline CDR1 SGHNT, CDR2 YENEEA. The CDR3 loop reads CASSLGPGELFF. In DNA, the CDR3 is TGTGCCAGCAGCCTCGGGCCCGGGGAGCTGTTTTTT.

A single count supports this clone. The V and J genes are TRBV19 and TRBJ1-5; weak D call: TRBD1 (5 bases). Germline-derived CDR1 and CDR2 are LNHDA and SQIVND (reference sequence). V was trimmed by 4 bases and J by 3 bases, leaving 19 bases between them. The length of the CDR3 is 17 residues. CDR3 protein: CASSKMGQNKYNQPQHF. CDR3 nucleotides: TGTGCCAGTAGTAAAATGGGGCAGAATAAGTACAATCAGCCCCAGCATTTT. The full variable domain, in which reference TRBV19 and TRBJ1-5 provide the parts outside the CDR3, is DGGITQSPKYLFRKEGQNVTLSCEQNLNHDAMYWYRQDPGQGLRLIYYSQIVNDFQKGDIAEGYSVSREKKESFPLTVTSAQKNPTAFYLCASSKMGQNKYNQPQHFGDGTRLSIL.

With regard to this clone: Other DNA variants within this sample encode the same CDR3. The rearrangement links TRBV28 to TRBJ2-1; D gene ambiguous. Germline-derived CDR1 and CDR2 are MDHEN and SYDVKM. The V end was cut by 3 bases, the J end by 7 bases, with 1 base between. There are 10 residues in the CDR3. The CDR3 here is CASSLNEQFF. The CDR3 DNA reads as TGTGCCAGCAGTTTGAATGAGCAGTTCTTC.